A single sample gave rise to the 23 T cell receptor beta chains below, sequenced in a study of regulatory T cells in long-lasting Graves disease (TCRdb year 2021). The time point label of this sample denotes: persistent/refractory GD, antithyroid drugs over 5 years with positive TRAb. For both TCR sequencing and RNA sequencing, RNA was extracted from PBMCs in TRIzol. The receptor library was made with multiplex PCR. The sequencer was an Illumina HiSeq 4000. CDR3 regions were amplified by Arm-PCR with iRepertoire HTBI primers to construct TCR beta libraries. The raw public data were reprocessed by TCRdb itself: fastp quality trimming at Q25, MiXCR clonotype calling, in-frame beta chains only. Duplicate CDR3 protein sequences are folded into a single record with the most common DNA and genes. Counted in this sample were about 290,000 distinct CDR3 sequences; around 21% of them appeared once. More than 50% of the sample rests with the top ten.

The sequences come from peripheral blood mononuclear cells (PBMCs), collected when the disease was refractory, from a patient treated with antithyroid drugs. These receptors came from a female donor with Graves disease.

This clonotype turned up a few times. This sequence joins TRBV18 and TRBJ1-1, with D uncertain. The germline V and J ends were trimmed by 1 base and 1 base, with 10 bases remaining between them. Germline V CDR1 and CDR2: KGHSH, LQKENI. CDR3 size: 15 residues. This CDR3 reads CASSPLSTGNTEAFF. CDR3 bases: TGTGCCAGCTCACCACTCTCGACGGGGAACACTGAAGCTTTCTTT.

This clonotype was detected a few times. The chain combines TRBV6-5 with TRBJ2-5; D call uncertain. Trimming removed 2 bases from V and 5 bases from J, with 12 bases in between. From germline, CDR1 is MNHEY and CDR2 SVGAGI. CDR3 size: 14 residues. The CDR3 here is CASSYPGSPETQYF. DNA of the CDR3: TGTGCCAGCAGTTACCCGGGCAGTCCGGAGACCCAGTACTTC.

This clonotype has a count of ten or more. V usage is TRBV5-1 and J usage is TRBJ1-1; no clear D. Germline V lookup: CDR1 SGHRS, CDR2 YFSETQ. V was clipped by 7 bases and J by 3 bases, with 13 bases between them. The CDR3 totals 13 residues. CDR3 sequence: CASHKNPDTEAFF. CDR3 in DNA: TGCGCCAGCCACAAGAACCCCGACACTGAAGCTTTCTTT. Full variable domain (rest looked up from reference TRBV5-1 and TRBJ1-1): KAGVTQTPRYLIKTRGQQVTLSCSPISGHRSVSWYQQTPGQGLQFLFEYFSETQRNKGNFPGRFSGRQFSNSRSEMNVSTLELGDSALYLCASHKNPDTEAFFGQGTRLTVV.

This clonotype was seen a handful of times. V and J are TRBV6-2 or TRBV6-3 and TRBJ1-5, with D tentatively TRBD1 (6 bases). Germline CDR1 reads MNHEY; CDR2 reads SVGEGT. Trimming removed 10 bases at V and 0 bases at J, with 22 bases between. CDR3 length: 17 amino acids. The CDR3 DNA reads TGTGCCACCCGGGACAAGGGGCTCTTGCGTAGCAATCAGCCCCAGCATTTT. Encoded protein: CATRDKGLLRSNQPQHF.

This clonotype appeared a few times. The chain couples TRBV14 to TRBJ2-7; the match to TRBD2 covers 13 bases. The CDR3 runs 18 residues. The germline gives CDR1 SGHDN, CDR2 FVKESK. Unmatched junction bases numbered 9, after V lost 1 base and J lost 3 bases. The CDR3 coding sequence is TGTGCCAGCAGCCAAGGTACTAGCGGGAGGGCGGCCTTCTACGAGCAGTACTTC. It translates to CASSQGTSGRAAFYEQYF. Drawing the rest from reference TRBV14 and TRBJ2-7, the complete variable domain is EAGVTQFPSHSVIEKGQTVTLRCDPISGHDNLYWYRRVMGKEIKFLLHFVKESKQDESGMPNNRFLAERTGGTYSTLKVQPAELEDSGVYFCASSQGTSGRAAFYEQYFGPGTRLTVT.

In the case of this clonotype: It is likely a read error: a sequence one base away is far more abundant. This sequence joins TRBV7-9 and TRBJ2-6; D possibly corresponds to TRBD1 (5 bases). The CDR3 is made up of 15 amino acids. In germline, CDR1 is SEHNR, CDR2 FQNEAQ (reference sequence). CDR3 bases: TGTGCCAGCATTCTCTGGGTGGCTGGGGCCAACGCCCTGACTTTC. Protein sequence: CASILWVAGANALTF.

Ten or more counts support this clonotype. The CDR3: CASSLAGTGYYGYTF. The CDR3 region has the DNA TGTGCCAGCAGCTTAGCCGGGACAGGGTATTATGGCTACACCTTC. This chain uses TRBV7-2 with TRBJ1-2; TRBD1 matches at 9 bases. After removal of 0 bases from V and 5 bases from J, the junction contained 4 bases not matched to a gene. This CDR3 region has 15 residues. The V gene's germline CDR1 is SGHTA and CDR2 FQGNSA.

The chain is built from TRBV6-9 and TRBJ1-1; the D gene is possibly TRBD1 (5 bases). The CDR3 is 15 amino acids. Germline V lookup: CDR1 MNHGY, CDR2 SVAAGI. The V and J ends lost 3 bases and 1 base respectively, with 12 bases between them. The CDR3 DNA sequence: TGTGCCAGCAGTTACCAAGGGGAGGCGAACACTGAAGCTTTCTTT. It yields the protein CASSYQGEANTEAFF.

This clonotype occurred many times. J is TRBJ1-3 and V is TRBV30; D gene uncertain. The V gene lost 3 bases and the J gene lost 2 bases, with 14 bases spanning the gap. This CDR3 contains 15 residues. Germline-derived CDR1 and CDR2 are GTSNPN and SVGIG (reference sequence). The DNA for the CDR3 is TGTGCCTGGAGCTTCACAGCGCATACTGGAAACACCATATATTTT. Translation gives CAWSFTAHTGNTIYF.

A remark on this clonotype: Since a much larger clone is just one base distant, this may be a read error. The J gene is TRBJ2-7, the V gene TRBV28; 8 bases align to TRBD2. This CDR3 is 15 amino acids long. The germline V gene encodes CDR1 MDHEN and CDR2 SYDVKM. This CDR3 is CASSSLAGPSYGQYF. The CDR3 bases are TGTGCCAGCAGTTCTTTAGCGGGACCAAGCTACGGGCAGTACTTC.

This clonotype was seen ten or more times. The chain couples TRBV3-1 to TRBJ2-2, with unresolved D. V was pared by 1 base and J by 4 bases, with 10 bases between. There are 15 residues in the CDR3. Germline V gives CDR1 LGHDT, CDR2 YNNKEL (reference sequence). CDR3: CASSQVARRTGELFF. In DNA, the CDR3 is TGTGCCAGCAGCCAAGTTGCCAGGCGCACCGGGGAGCTGTTTTTT.

CDR3 DNA: TGTGCCAGCAGCTCGGAAGGACAGGGATGGGAGACCCAGTACTTC. Amino acid sequence: CASSSEGQGWETQYF. The V call is TRBV7-2, the J call TRBJ2-5; 8 bases agree with TRBD1. The CDR3 runs to 15 residues. The junction had 9 bases not matched to a gene; V was cut back by 4 bases and J by 5 bases. In germline, CDR1 is SGHTA, CDR2 FQGNSA.

This clonotype has more than one count but fewer than ten. The chain combines TRBV9 with TRBJ2-5, with 9 bases identical to TRBD1. CDR3 length: 15 residues. Germline assignment: CDR1 SGDLS and CDR2 YYNGEE. The junction had 11 bases not matched to a gene; V was cut back by 4 bases and J by 7 bases. The CDR3 DNA follows: TGTGCCAGCAGCTTGCTCGGACAGGGGATAAGGACCCAGTACTTC. It is translated as CASSLLGQGIRTQYF. Using reference TRBV9 and TRBJ2-5 for the parts outside the CDR3, the full variable domain is DSGVTQTPKHLITATGQRVTLRCSPRSGDLSVYWYQQSLDQGLQFLIQYYNGEERAKGNILERFSAQQFPDLHSELNLSSLELGDSALYFCASSLLGQGIRTQYFGPGTRLLVL.

The V gene is TRBV5-6, the J gene TRBJ2-1, with TRBD1 as a possible D gene (6 bases). The CDR3 runs to 16 residues. Looked up from germline, CDR1 is SGHDT and CDR2 is YYEEEE. Trimming left V 0 bases short and J 1 base short, with 11 bases between. For the CDR3, the DNA is TGTGCCAGCAGCTTGGAGGGGGAAGGGTCCTACAATGAGCAGTTCTTC. Protein: CASSLEGEGSYNEQFF.

This clonotype showed up just a few times. A single base separates this from a much larger clone, so it may be a read error. This rearrangement joins TRBV6-1 to TRBJ2-7; D call uncertain. Germline CDR1 and CDR2: MNHNS and SASEGT. The V end lost 0 bases, the J end lost 5 bases, and 2 bases lay between the germline ends. CDR3 length: 11 amino acids. CDR3 coding DNA: TGTGCCAGCAGTGAAGCCCACGAGCAGTACTTC. Encoded protein: CASSEAHEQYF.

The sample holds many counts of this clonotype. CDR3 region: CASSLGPQGANQETQYF. CDR3 sequence (DNA): TGTGCCAGCAGCTTAGGTCCCCAAGGGGCCAACCAAGAGACCCAGTACTTC. This sequence joins TRBV7-2 and TRBJ2-5; perhaps TRBD1 as D (5 bases). This CDR3 has 17 amino acids. Germline-derived CDR1 and CDR2 are SGHTA and FQGNSA. Between the trimmed V and J ends, which lost 1 base and 0 bases, there was a span of 15 bases. Based on the CDR3 plus reference TRBV7-2 and TRBJ2-5, the full variable domain is GAGVSQSPSNKVTEKGKDVELRCDPISGHTALYWYRQSLGQGLEFLIYFQGNSAPDKSGLPSDRFSAERTGGSVSTLTIQRTQQEDSAVYLCASSLGPQGANQETQYFGPGTRLLVL.

This clonotype was recorded at least ten times. V and J are TRBV28 and TRBJ2-7; TRBD1 is a possible D gene (6 bases). The CDR3 is 13 residues long. The germline CDR1 and CDR2 sequences are MDHEN and SYDVKM. V was cut by 3 bases and J by 2 bases, with 8 bases left in between. CDR3 DNA sequence: TGTGCCAGCAGTTTTAAGGGGGCCTACGAGCAGTACTTC. The encoded protein is CASSFKGAYEQYF.

CDR3: CASSPGASKETQYF. In DNA, the CDR3 is TGTGCCAGCAGCCCTGGGGCGAGTAAAGAGACCCAGTACTTC. The chain joins TRBV7-3 to TRBJ2-5; D possibly corresponds to TRBD1 (5 bases). CDR3 length equals 14 residues. Germline V CDR1 and CDR2: SGHTA, FQGTGA. Trimming pared 5 bases from V and 3 bases from J, leaving 13 bases between.

This clonotype was observed at least ten times. The DNA for the CDR3 is TGCAGTGCTTACCCGGGACAGGGGGCAGAGACCCAGTACTTC. Translating it yields CSAYPGQGAETQYF. This chain joins TRBV20-1 and TRBJ2-5; 12 bases line up with TRBD1. After removal of 5 bases from V and 4 bases from J, the junction contained 5 bases not matched to a gene. This CDR3 region has 14 residues. CDR1 is DFQATT and CDR2 is SNEGSKA in the germline V gene (reference sequence).

A few counts support this clonotype. Written as DNA, the CDR3 is TGTGCCAGCAGCCGCGGGACGCCCAAGAACACTGAAGCTTTCTTT. This gives the protein CASSRGTPKNTEAFF. This chain links TRBV3-1 with TRBJ1-1, with D perhaps matching TRBD1 (5 bases). The length of the CDR3 is 15 residues. V dropped 4 bases and J dropped 1 base, with 13 bases sitting between them. CDR1 is LGHDT and CDR2 is YNNKEL in the germline V gene (reference sequence).

This clonotype was found many times. V gene TRBV19 combines with J gene TRBJ1-5, with 10 positions matching TRBD1. CDR3 length equals 14 residues. Trimming cost V 5 bases and J 2 bases; bases outside gene matches: 0. Germline values: CDR1 LNHDA, CDR2 SQIVND (reference sequence). The CDR3 DNA reads as TGTGCCAGTAGTGGGACAGGGGGCAATCAGCCCCAGCATTTT. Translated: CASSGTGGNQPQHF.

This clonotype was seen many times. The genes are TRBV30 and TRBJ2-6; no definite D call. Germline values: CDR1 GTSNPN, CDR2 SVGIG (reference sequence). CDR3 size: 14 residues. Trimming shortened V by 2 bases and J by 0 bases, and 5 bases separated the two germline ends. As DNA, the CDR3 is TGTGCCTGGAGTACCGGCTCTGGGGCCAACGTCCTGACTTTC. The encoded protein is CAWSTGSGANVLTF.

This clonotype was counted many times. The rearrangement uses TRBV20-1 and TRBJ1-2, with 7 bases that match TRBD1. J was trimmed by 1 base and V by 6 bases; bases with no gene match: 2. The CDR3 covers 12 residues. The germline gives CDR1 DFQATT, CDR2 SNEGSKA (reference sequence). The CDR3: CSARQGNYGYTF. In nucleotides, the CDR3 is TGCAGTGCCCGACAGGGTAACTATGGCTACACCTTC.